This paragraph reports one T cell receptor (beta chain). Its matching antigen is unknown. Sequence at one end of the junction differs from germline and may be a read error. TCRdb's table, derived via immunoSEQ multiplex PCR, lists solely in-frame clones and lacks some. The sample shows 100,000 to 150,000 clones, about 82% of them seen only once. The germline gives CDR1 SSHAT, CDR2 FNYEAQ (reference sequence). The length of the CDR3 is 14 residues. The donors were part of the approximately 120-subject validation cohort, which stood apart from the 666-subject first cohort. This record comes from a study of cytomegalovirus exposure and HLA in healthy donors. Study-level results: Three chains tied to CMV proved CMV antigen-specific in vitro.

The gene calls are TRBV7-7 and TRBJ2-5; 7 nucleotides align to TRBD2. This clonotype was obtained from a man between 18 and 35 years old in good health and CMV-seronegative. The sample was PBMCs. This CDR3 is CASSPTSFQETQYF. The CDR3, as DNA: TGTGCTAGCAGCCCGACTAGCTTCCAAGAGACCCAGTACTTC. The full variable domain, its missing parts supplied by reference TRBV7-7 and TRBJ2-5, is GAGVSQSPRYKVTKRGQDVTLRCDPISSHATLYWYQQALGQGPEFLTYFNYEAQPDKSGLPSDRFSAERPEGSISTLTIQRTEQRDSAMYRCASSPTSFQETQYFGPGTRLLVL.